The 16 T cell receptor beta chains below come from one sample, sequenced in a study of shared clonotypes between healthy human individuals. Positive CCR7 selection of CD45RO-negative cells yielded the naive CD8 cells, and terminally differentiated effector memory CD45RA+ cells were excluded. Here immunoSEQ multiplex PCR was the method, and the copy in TCRdb shows in-frame clones only, minus some. The sample holds about 2 million clones, about 95% seen once. The sequenced sample consisted of naive CD8+ T cells sorted from blood. The receptors shown here come from a man between 18 and 29 years old in good health.

The chain couples TRBV28 to TRBJ1-6; D is ambiguous. This CDR3 is built from 16 residues. The germline V gene has CDR1 MDHEN and CDR2 SYDVKM. V was pared by 3 bases and J by 2 bases, with 11 bases between. The CDR3 DNA sequence: TGTGCCAGCAGTTTCCCGGGCTTTACCTATAATTCACCCCTCCACTTT. Protein sequence: CASSFPGFTYNSPLHF. Supplemented by reference TRBV28 and TRBJ1-6, the full variable domain reads DVKVTQSSRYLVKRTGEKVFLECVQDMDHENMFWYRQDPGLGLRLIYFSYDVKMKEKGDIPEGYSVSREKKERFSLILESASTNQTSMYLCASSFPGFTYNSPLHFGNGTRLTVT.

In regard to this clone: Other nucleotide sequences from this sample produce the same CDR3. This chain uses TRBV2 with TRBJ2-7; 7 bases are a match to TRBD1. This CDR3 contains 14 residues. Unmatched junction bases numbered 0, after V lost 1 base and J lost 0 bases. Germline assignment: CDR1 SNHLY and CDR2 FYNNEI. The CDR3 protein is CASSEGDSSYEQYF. Here the CDR3 DNA reads TGTGCCAGCAGTGAAGGGGACAGCTCCTACGAGCAGTACTTC.

The J gene is TRBJ1-2, the V gene TRBV4-3; maybe TRBD1 (5 bases). Germline V gene lookup returns CDR1 LGHNA and CDR2 YSLEER. Between the trimmed V and J ends, which lost 0 bases and 2 bases, there was a span of 13 bases. The CDR3 spans 16 residues. The CDR3 reads CASSQDPGAGNYGYTF. CDR3 DNA: TGCGCCAGCAGCCAAGATCCCGGGGCCGGGAACTATGGCTACACCTTC.

The chain links TRBV27 to TRBJ2-3; TRBD2 matches at 7 bases. Looked up from germline, CDR1 is MNHEY and CDR2 is SMNVEV (reference sequence). This CDR3 is 16 amino acids long. V trimming: 1 base; J trimming: 1 base; junction bases outside the gene matches: 5. As DNA, the CDR3 is TGTGCCAGCAGTTTATGGGGGGGGACTGGCACAGATACGCAGTATTTT. It translates to CASSLWGGTGTDTQYF.

The chain is built from TRBV6-1 and TRBJ1-5; D not certain. With 1 base removed from V and 0 bases from J, the gap between germline ends came to 16 bases. The CDR3 is 18 residues long. Germline CDR1 is MNHNS and CDR2 is SASEGT. The CDR3 DNA is TGTGCCAGCAGTGAAGGGCAGGTTCCTTGGGGTAGCAATCAGCCCCAGCATTTT. Residues: CASSEGQVPWGSNQPQHF.

The V and J genes are TRBV6-4 and TRBJ2-5, with D maybe TRBD2 (6 bases). Trimming took 7 bases from V and 3 from J, leaving 12 bases between them. The length of the CDR3 is 13 residues. CDR1 and CDR2 (germline): MRHNA, SNTAGT. CDR3 residues: CASIRTGEETQYF. CDR3 bases: TGTGCCAGCATTCGGACGGGGGAAGAGACCCAGTACTTC.

The rearrangement joins TRBV11-2 to TRBJ1-3; no definite D call. Germline V gene data show CDR1 as SGHAT and CDR2 as FQNNGV. V lost 5 bases and J 0 bases, leaving 14 bases between the germline ends. This CDR3 comprises 16 residues. The DNA for the CDR3 is TGTGCCAGCAGCCCCTCTTACCTTATCTCTGGAAACACCATATATTTT. It translates to CASSPSYLISGNTIYF.

The chain recombines TRBV5-4 with TRBJ2-2; 10 positions match TRBD2. V gave up 4 bases and J gave up 2 bases; unmatched junction bases: 17. The germline V gene has CDR1 SGHNT and CDR2 YYREEE (reference sequence). The CDR3 totals 20 residues. CDR3 sequence reads: CASSTSGLAGASTNTGELFF. The CDR3 bases are TGTGCCAGCAGCACTTCAGGGCTAGCGGGGGCCTCTACCAACACCGGGGAGCTGTTTTTT.

J is TRBJ2-7 and V is TRBV2, with D possibly TRBD1 on 6 matching bases. The CDR3 extends over 14 amino acids. Deletions cut 4 bases from V and 3 bases from J, with 13 bases between. Germline V gives CDR1 SNHLY, CDR2 FYNNEI. The CDR3 bases are TGTGCCAGCAGTGTTGGGGGCATTTACTACGAGCAGTACTTC. Its protein product is CASSVGGIYYEQYF.

The rearrangement links TRBV7-6 to TRBJ2-3, with a tentative D call TRBD1 (5 bases). Germline loops: CDR1 SGHVS, CDR2 FNYEAQ. This CDR3 region has 14 residues. The ends were cut back, 4 bases at V and 0 bases at J, with 8 bases in the middle. This chain's CDR3 is CASSWGVSTDTQYF. CDR3 nucleotide sequence: TGTGCCAGCAGCTGGGGCGTTAGCACAGATACGCAGTATTTT.

The V and J genes are TRBV4-3 and TRBJ2-7, with D maybe TRBD2 (7 bases). Germline CDR1 reads LGHNA; CDR2 reads YSLEER. This CDR3 is 15 amino acids long. Trimming removed 1 base at V and 2 bases at J, with 12 bases between. In DNA form, the CDR3 reads TGCGCCAGCAGCCAAGGTTGGGAGGGGGCCTACGAGCAGTACTTC. Translation gives CASSQGWEGAYEQYF.

The J gene is TRBJ1-2, the V gene TRBV4-3; TRBD1 might be the D (6 bases). Germline V gives CDR1 LGHNA, CDR2 YSLEER. Trimming stripped 0 bases from V and 8 bases from J, with 25 bases between. The CDR3 has 18 amino acids. The CDR3 region is CASSQEGMGAEATRGYTF. The DNA of the CDR3 is TGCGCCAGCAGCCAAGAGGGCATGGGGGCTGAGGCAACTAGAGGCTACACCTTC.

The sample holds one count of this clone. V is TRBV2 and J is TRBJ2-1; 7 bases match TRBD2. The CDR3 consists of 16 residues. V lost 9 bases to trimming and J lost 3 bases; unmatched junction nucleotides: 14. Germline V gene data show CDR1 as SNHLY and CDR2 as FYNNEI. CDR3 region: CASTFSGEGHYNEQFF. In nucleotides, the CDR3 is TGTGCCAGTACCTTCTCCGGGGAGGGGCACTACAATGAGCAGTTCTTC. The full variable domain, completed using reference TRBV2 and TRBJ2-1, is EPEVTQTPSHQVTQMGQEVILRCVPISNHLYFYWYRQILGQKVEFLVSFYNNEISEKSEIFDDQFSVERPDGSNFTLKIRSTKLEDSAMYFCASTFSGEGHYNEQFFGPGTRLTVL.

V is TRBV27 and J is TRBJ1-5; 7 bases agree with TRBD1. There are 14 residues in the CDR3. Germline CDR1 and CDR2: MNHEY and SMNVEV (reference sequence). V lost 7 bases, J lost 3 bases, and 6 bases stayed unmatched. The CDR3 sequence is CASKPTGSNQPQHF. The CDR3, as DNA: TGTGCCAGCAAACCGACAGGGTCCAATCAGCCCCAGCATTTT.

The chain combines TRBV27 with TRBJ2-1; D possibly matches TRBD1 or TRBD2 (5 bases each). The V gene's germline CDR1 is MNHEY and CDR2 SMNVEV (reference sequence). The V and J ends lost 2 bases and 0 bases respectively, with 11 bases between them. The CDR3 has 16 amino acids. As DNA, the CDR3 is TGTGCCAGCAGTTTAAAGGGGAGAGGCTCCTACAATGAGCAGTTCTTC. Translated: CASSLKGRGSYNEQFF.

This chain links TRBV28 with TRBJ2-5, with TRBD1 as a possible D gene (5 bases). The CDR3 runs to 14 residues. Germline assignment: CDR1 MDHEN and CDR2 SYDVKM. Trimming shortened V by 3 bases and J by 6 bases, and 14 bases separated the two germline ends. In DNA, the CDR3 is TGTGCCAGCAGTTTTCGAGCAGGGCAACAGACCCAGTACTTC. Protein: CASSFRAGQQTQYF.